This T cell receptor (beta chain) was profiled in a study of blood T cell repertoires in COVID-19. On the study more broadly: Sources were T cells, B-cell-depleted T cells, or PBMCs; the material itself was cDNA or gDNA.

Trimming took 3 bases from V and 1 from J; bases not matched to a gene: 1. The CDR3 length is 14 residues. CDR1 and CDR2 from the germline V gene are SGHNT and YYREEE (reference sequence). Per the authors' pipeline: Researchers report that nucleated cell counts were estimated from reference gene primer amplification. The protocol was immunoSEQ multiplex PCR, while the TCRdb copy is restricted to in-frame clones and leaves out a portion. The V and J calls and clone size come from that table; D and trimming were worked out from the DNA. The data hold approximately 210,000 clones, with around 82% observed a single time.

The TCR sequence derives from a woman aged 80 or over with acute or convalescent COVID-19. This rearrangement joins TRBV5-4 to TRBJ2-4; 7 bases map to TRBD2. Specimen: peripheral blood. The chain's CDR3 is CASSSAGAKNIQYF. The CDR3 DNA reads as TGTGCCAGCAGCTCAGCGGGGGCCAAAAACATTCAGTACTTC.